The rows below give T cell receptor beta chains drawn from one sample of a study of blood T cell repertoires in COVID-19. Data came from immunoSEQ multiplex PCR; TCRdb stores just in-frame clones and leaves some out. This repertoire shows 150,000 to 200,000 clones, approximately 85% found once; its top ten account for over 9.5%. Sample: peripheral blood. These receptors all stem from a human donor with active or convalescent COVID-19. The donor label of this sample is uncertain. Each CDR3 is given with its conserved first and last residue. Each record gives: CDR3 DNA, CDR3 protein, V gene, clone size, J gene, D gene. A D gene is named only where the DNA matches it firmly. Size is omitted from some rows. Given values are once, few, many or a class for expanded clones.

CDR3 DNA: TGTGCCAGCAGTGACACAGGGGGCAATCAGCCCCAGCATTTT; CDR3 protein: CASSDTGGNQPQHF; V gene: TRBV28; clone size: -; J gene: TRBJ1-5; D gene: TRBD1
CDR3 DNA: TGTGCCAGCAGCTTAGTGGGGACAGGGTTTCTCTCTGGAAACACCATATATTTT; CDR3 protein: CASSLVGTGFLSGNTIYF; V gene: TRBV7-2; clone size: -; J gene: TRBJ1-3; D gene: TRBD1
CDR3 DNA: TGTGCCAGTACAGGACAGGGGCAAGAGACCCAGTACTTC; CDR3 protein: CASTGQGQETQYF; V gene: TRBV19; clone size: -; J gene: TRBJ2-5; D gene: TRBD1
CDR3 DNA: TGTGCCAGAAGCTTAGGACAGGGGGAGACCCAGTACTTC; CDR3 protein: CARSLGQGETQYF; V gene: TRBV5-3; clone size: once; J gene: TRBJ2-5; D gene: TRBD1
CDR3 DNA: TGTGCTAGCTCCTCTACAGGGACTGGGGCCAACGTCCTGACTTTC; CDR3 protein: CASSSTGTGANVLTF; V gene: TRBV12-5; clone size: -; J gene: TRBJ2-6; D gene: -
CDR3 DNA: TGTGCCAGCAGTTACTCAGGCAGGGGGCTCACAGATACGCAGTATTTT; CDR3 protein: CASSYSGRGLTDTQYF; V gene: TRBV6-5; clone size: -; J gene: TRBJ2-3; D gene: TRBD1
CDR3 DNA: TGTGCCACCAGTGAAGTGGGGCAGGGCAATCAGCCCCAGCATTTT; CDR3 protein: CATSEVGQGNQPQHF; V gene: TRBV24-1; clone size: -; J gene: TRBJ1-5; D gene: -
CDR3 DNA: TGTGCCAGCAGCAGCTCCGGGACAGGGGGCGCCACTGAAGCTTTCTTT; CDR3 protein: CASSSSGTGGATEAFF; V gene: TRBV5-4; clone size: -; J gene: TRBJ1-1; D gene: TRBD1
CDR3 DNA: TGTGCCAGCAGCCTGTCAACGGGACCCCTCCACTTT; CDR3 protein: CASSLSTGPLHF; V gene: TRBV3-1/TRBV3-2; clone size: -; J gene: TRBJ1-6; D gene: -
CDR3 DNA: TGTGCCAGCAGGCCGCAGGGGGCTGGCTACACCTTC; CDR3 protein: CASRPQGAGYTF; V gene: TRBV7-9; clone size: once; J gene: TRBJ1-2; D gene: TRBD1
CDR3 DNA: TGTGCCAGCAGTCTTCCTTTAGCGGGATCCTACGAGCAGTACTTC; CDR3 protein: CASSLPLAGSYEQYF; V gene: TRBV25-1; clone size: few; J gene: TRBJ2-7; D gene: TRBD2
CDR3 DNA: -; CDR3 protein: CASSSSGAYEQYF; V gene: TRBV12-3/TRBV12-4; clone size: once; J gene: TRBJ2-7; D gene: -
CDR3 DNA: TGTGCCAGTAGTGTGGGACAGAACACTGAAGCTTTCTTT; CDR3 protein: CASSVGQNTEAFF; V gene: TRBV19; clone size: -; J gene: TRBJ1-1; D gene: -
CDR3 DNA: TGTGCCAGCAGCTTAGCCAGCTCTGGAAACACCATATATTTT; CDR3 protein: CASSLASSGNTIYF; V gene: TRBV7-3; clone size: -; J gene: TRBJ1-3; D gene: -
CDR3 DNA: TGTGCCAGCAGCTGGGGACTAGAGCAAGAGACCCAGTACTTC; CDR3 protein: CASSWGLEQETQYF; V gene: TRBV5-4; clone size: -; J gene: TRBJ2-5; D gene: TRBD2
CDR3 DNA: TGTGCCTGCCGACGTCCTGCGGGGGCTTATAGCAATCAGCCCCAGCATTTT; CDR3 protein: CACRRPAGAYSNQPQHF; V gene: TRBV28; clone size: -; J gene: TRBJ1-5; D gene: -
CDR3 DNA: TGTGCCAGCAGCCCGGGGGGGGCTCTTAACTATGGCTACACCTTC; CDR3 protein: CASSPGGALNYGYTF; V gene: TRBV3-1/TRBV3-2; clone size: -; J gene: TRBJ1-2; D gene: -
CDR3 DNA: TGTGCCTGGAGTGTCGGTTTGAACACTGAAGCTTTCTTT; CDR3 protein: CAWSVGLNTEAFF; V gene: TRBV30; clone size: -; J gene: TRBJ1-1; D gene: -
CDR3 DNA: TGCGCCAGCAGTATCGGCTCCTACAATGAGCAGTTCTTC; CDR3 protein: CASSIGSYNEQFF; V gene: TRBV5-1; clone size: -; J gene: TRBJ2-1; D gene: -
CDR3 DNA: TGCAGCGTTGGGGGAGGGTCCTCAGGGAACTACGAGCAGTACTTC; CDR3 protein: CSVGGGSSGNYEQYF; V gene: TRBV29-1; clone size: -; J gene: TRBJ2-7; D gene: TRBD2
CDR3 DNA: TGTGCCAGCAGCGTAGGACACCCACTGCAAGAGACCCAGTACTTC; CDR3 protein: CASSVGHPLQETQYF; V gene: TRBV5-4; clone size: -; J gene: TRBJ2-5; D gene: -
CDR3 DNA: TGCGCCAGCAGCCAAGGCCGGTATAGCAATCAGCCCCAGCATTTT; CDR3 protein: CASSQGRYSNQPQHF; V gene: TRBV4-3; clone size: -; J gene: TRBJ1-5; D gene: -
CDR3 DNA: TGCGCCAGCAGCTACCTAGGACAGGGGGCTAACTATGGCTACACCTTC; CDR3 protein: CASSYLGQGANYGYTF; V gene: TRBV4-3; clone size: -; J gene: TRBJ1-2; D gene: TRBD1